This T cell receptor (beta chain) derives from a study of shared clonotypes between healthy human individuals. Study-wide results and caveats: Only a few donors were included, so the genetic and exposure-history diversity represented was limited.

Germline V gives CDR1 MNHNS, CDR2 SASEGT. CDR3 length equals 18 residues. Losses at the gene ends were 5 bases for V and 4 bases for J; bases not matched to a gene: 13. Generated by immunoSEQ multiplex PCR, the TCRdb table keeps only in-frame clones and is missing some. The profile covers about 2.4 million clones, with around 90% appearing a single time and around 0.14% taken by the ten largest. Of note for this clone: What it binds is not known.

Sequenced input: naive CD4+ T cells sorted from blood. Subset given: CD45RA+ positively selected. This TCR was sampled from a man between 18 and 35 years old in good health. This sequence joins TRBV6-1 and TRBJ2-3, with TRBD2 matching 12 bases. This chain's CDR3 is CASSKGLAGTGSADTQYF. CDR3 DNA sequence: TGTGCCAGCAGTAAAGGACTAGCGGGAACAGGATCGGCAGATACGCAGTATTTT.